This T cell receptor beta chain was documented in a study of CD8+ T cells in alopecia areata. Isolated RNA was reverse transcribed into cDNA used as the sequencing template. The data were produced by immunoSEQ multiplex PCR, yet TCRdb's version contains in-frame clones alone and is incomplete. The sample yields over 200,000 clones, roughly 57% seen once. The source was CD4+ T cells sorted from blood, collected at week 0. The TCR comes from a human donor with alopecia areata.

CDR3: CASSPLIPGGEGTEAFF. CDR3 DNA: TGTGCCAGCAGCCCGCTTATCCCGGGAGGGGAGGGCACTGAAGCTTTCTTT. The chain is built from TRBV14 and TRBJ1-1; D may be TRBD1 (5 bases). The germline V and J ends were trimmed by 4 bases and 4 bases, with 22 bases remaining between them. The CDR3 runs 17 residues. CDR1 is SGHDN and CDR2 is FVKESK in the germline V gene.